The 11 T cell receptor beta chains presented below share a single source sample, sequenced in a study of shared clonotypes between healthy human individuals. Libraries were prepared by immunoSEQ multiplex PCR; TCRdb keeps only in-frame clonotypes and omits some of them. This sample yields 1.4 million to 1.5 million clones, of which roughly 95% are seen a single time; 1.2% belongs to the top ten. The sample taken for sequencing was naive CD4+ T cells sorted from blood. Stated subset: CD45RA+ positively selected. The receptors were sampled from a man aged 25-45 years in good health.

This chain links TRBV7-9 with TRBJ1-2; a weak D match, TRBD1 (5 bases). CDR3 size: 13 residues. Trimming left V 7 bases short and J 5 bases short, with 14 bases between. In germline, CDR1 is SEHNR, CDR2 FQNEAQ (reference sequence). The CDR3 coding sequence is TGTGCCAGCAATGGCAAGGAGGGGTATGGCTACACCTTC. This gives the protein CASNGKEGYGYTF.

V gene TRBV6-5 combines with J gene TRBJ2-5; D is perhaps TRBD2 (5 bases). Germline V gene lookup returns CDR1 MNHEY and CDR2 SVGAGI. Trimming left V 10 bases short and J 3 bases short, with 15 bases between. This CDR3 spans 13 amino acids. The CDR3 bases are TGTGCCATACGGAGGACGGCGGAAGAGACCCAGTACTTC. It is translated as CAIRRTAEETQYF.

The rearrangement uses TRBV9 and TRBJ2-1; TRBD2 aligns across 10 bases. Trimming cost V 3 bases and J 8 bases; bases outside gene matches: 2. This CDR3 is 13 amino acids long. The germline V gene has CDR1 SGDLS and CDR2 YYNGEE. The CDR3 DNA is TGTGCCAGCAGCGCGACTAGCGGGTATGAGCAGTTCTTC. It specifies CASSATSGYEQFF.

Details on this clone: Other DNA sequences from this sample encode an identical CDR3 as well. CDR3 DNA: TGTGCCAGCAGCTCGAGGGTGTACGAGCAGTACTTC. Protein sequence: CASSSRVYEQYF. The genes are TRBV11-2 and TRBJ2-7; possibly TRBD2 for D (5 bases). CDR1 SGHAT and CDR2 FQNNGV come from the germline V gene. With 4 bases removed from V and 4 bases from J, the gap between germline ends came to 8 bases. The CDR3 length is 12 residues. Based on the CDR3 plus reference TRBV11-2 and TRBJ2-7, the full variable domain is EAGVAQSPRYKIIEKRQSVAFWCNPISGHATLYWYQQILGQGPKLLIQFQNNGVVDDSQLPKDRFSAERLKGVDSTLKIQPAKLEDSAVYLCASSSRVYEQYFGPGTRLTVT.

The chain uses TRBV28 and TRBJ1-4, with 8 positions matching TRBD1. The CDR3 extends over 15 amino acids. V dropped 6 bases and J dropped 11; count of bases not matched to a gene: 14. Germline CDR1 is MDHEN and CDR2 is SYDVKM. The CDR3 loop reads CASRFPDRGPGKLFF. The CDR3 nucleotides are TGTGCCAGCAGATTCCCCGACAGGGGCCCGGGGAAACTGTTTTTT.

Points on this clone: Other DNA sequences in this specimen translate into the identical CDR3. DNA for the CDR3: TGTGCCAGCAGCTTAGCTTTGACAGATACGCAGTATTTT. Amino acid sequence: CASSLALTDTQYF. The gene calls are TRBV11-2 and TRBJ2-3; D not resolved. The CDR3 is 13 amino acids. V was clipped by 1 base and J by 3 bases, with 5 bases between them. Germline loops: CDR1 SGHAT, CDR2 FQNNGV.

Details on this clone: An end of the junction does not agree with germline; a read error may underlie this. The rearrangement links TRBV5-4 to TRBJ1-4; weak D call: TRBD1 (5 bases). The CDR3 contains 18 residues. Germline CDR1 is SGHNT and CDR2 is YYREEE (reference sequence). CDR3 bases: TGTGCCAGCAGCTTGGTCGCAGGGATAAGACCAACTTATGAAAAACTGTTTTTT. Residues: CASSLVAGIRPTYEKLFF.

V is TRBV9 and J is TRBJ1-4; D is unclear. The germline V gene has CDR1 SGDLS and CDR2 YYNGEE. The length of the CDR3 is 14 residues. V was cut by 3 bases and J by 6 bases, with 12 bases left in between. The CDR3, as DNA: TGTGCCAGCAGCGCCGGGAACGGGGATGAAAAACTGTTTTTT. The encoded protein is CASSAGNGDEKLFF.

The V and J genes are TRBV11-3 and TRBJ2-1; the D is unclear. Trimming cost V 5 bases and J 3 bases, with 11 bases left between them. Germline V gives CDR1 SGHNT, CDR2 YENEEA. This CDR3 is built from 14 residues. The CDR3 bases are TGTGCCAGCAGCCCCGGGTCGCTCTACAATGAGCAGTTCTTC. Translated: CASSPGSLYNEQFF.

This chain links TRBV5-4 with TRBJ2-7; 7 bases align to TRBD2. The V segment lost 4 bases and the J segment 3 bases; nucleotides outside the gene matches: 10. The CDR3 is made up of 15 amino acids. CDR1 and CDR2 (germline): SGHNT, YYREEE (reference sequence). The CDR3 DNA sequence: TGTGCCAGCAGCCGAATAGGGGACTATTTCTACGAGCAGTACTTC. Translating it yields CASSRIGDYFYEQYF.

The table lists this clone with a count of one. The rearrangement joins TRBV28 to TRBJ2-1, with D unclear. The CDR3 spans 13 residues. V was cut by 2 bases and J by 10 bases, with 12 bases left in between. Germline V gene lookup returns CDR1 MDHEN and CDR2 SYDVKM. Here the CDR3 DNA reads TGTGCCAGCAGTTTAAGACTCCCTGTCGAGCAGTTCTTC. Amino acids: CASSLRLPVEQFF.